Shown below are 22 T cell receptor beta chains from a single sample sequenced in a study of T cell responses to AZD1222 COVID-19 vaccine. Some clones are missing from TCRdb's copy, which holds only in-frame ones; the method was immunoSEQ multiplex PCR. The table records over 130,000 clones, roughly 90% of them present only once. Sequenced material: peripheral blood, taken 28 days after the second AZD1222 dose. All receptors come from an adult who received the AZD1222 COVID-19 vaccine.

The DNA of the CDR3 is TGTGCTAGTGGTTCTTTTCCCTCAGATGGCTACACCTTC. Translated: CASGSFPSDGYTF. The chain couples TRBV12-5 to TRBJ1-2; D ambiguous. The CDR3 contains 13 residues. Trimming stripped 4 bases from V and 6 bases from J, with 12 bases between. Germline values: CDR1 LGHNT, CDR2 FRNRAP.

This clone was recorded only once. The rearrangement joins TRBV21-1 to TRBJ1-2. TRBV21-1 is labeled a pseudogene. The CDR3 totals 13 residues. CDR3: CASSKMRDYGYTF. In DNA form, the CDR3 reads TGTGCCAGCAGCAAAATGAGGGACTATGGCTACACCTTC.

The chain carries TRBV29-1 and TRBJ2-3; D is undetermined. Trimming removed 1 base from V and 5 bases from J, with 7 bases in between. Germline CDR1 SQVTM, CDR2 ANQGSEA. The length of the CDR3 is 12 residues. For the CDR3, the DNA is TGCAGCGTTGAAGTCGGGCAAGATACGCAGTATTTT. Its protein is CSVEVGQDTQYF.

V is TRBV7-8 and J is TRBJ2-6; perhaps TRBD1 as D (6 bases). The germline V gene has CDR1 SGHVS and CDR2 FQNEAQ. V lost 2 bases to trimming and J lost 5 bases, with 16 bases between them. CDR3 size: 17 residues. The CDR3 DNA sequence: TGTGCCAGCAGCTTATGGTCAGGGGCCACTCGGGCCAACGTCCTGACTTTC. Residues: CASSLWSGATRANVLTF.

This clone has more than one count but fewer than ten. V and J are TRBV5-1 and TRBJ2-7, with TRBD1 as a possible D gene (5 bases). Trimming removed 1 base from V and 4 bases from J, with 15 bases in between. This CDR3 spans 15 amino acids. Per the germline V gene, CDR1 is SGHRS and CDR2 is YFSETQ. The CDR3 sequence: CASSLNAGLGYEQYF. In DNA, the CDR3 is TGCGCCAGCAGCTTGAATGCAGGGCTCGGGTACGAGCAGTACTTC.

The chain has TRBV5-1 and TRBJ1-1, with a weak D call TRBD1 (6 bases). CDR3 length: 14 residues. V was clipped by 7 bases and J by 1 base, with 14 bases between them. Germline V gene data show CDR1 as SGHRS and CDR2 as YFSETQ. CDR3 DNA: TGCGCCAGCTGCAAGGGGGACGGGAACACTGAAGCTTTCTTT. This gives the protein CASCKGDGNTEAFF.

This chain joins TRBV12-3 or TRBV12-4 and TRBJ1-2; 7 nucleotides line up with TRBD1. Trimming at V came to 6 bases and at J to 4 bases, leaving 5 bases not matched to a gene. The CDR3 extends over 13 amino acids. The DNA for the CDR3 is TGTGCCAGCAGAGTACAGGGGTCCTATGGCTACACCTTC. Its translation: CASRVQGSYGYTF.

This chain links TRBV9 with TRBJ1-5; the D gene is possibly TRBD1 (6 bases). CDR1 and CDR2 (germline): SGDLS, YYNGEE. Trimming cost V 0 bases and J 3 bases, with 10 bases left between them. The CDR3 is 15 amino acids. CDR3 sequence reads: CASSVGRGDNQPQHF. The CDR3 bases are TGTGCCAGCAGCGTAGGCAGGGGTGACAATCAGCCCCAGCATTTT.

The chain has TRBV24-1 and TRBJ1-4, with TRBD1 as a possible D gene (5 bases). In germline, CDR1 is KGHDR, CDR2 SFDVKD. The CDR3 sequence is 12 residues long. V was clipped by 5 bases and J by 10 bases, with 10 bases between them. The CDR3 loop reads CATSAGGGKLFF. CDR3 nucleotide sequence: TGTGCCACCAGTGCCGGGGGAGGAAAACTGTTTTTT.

This clone was recorded only once. The rearrangement links TRBV27 to TRBJ1-2, with TRBD1 as a possible D gene (5 bases). CDR3 length: 12 amino acids. CDR1 is MNHEY, CDR2 SMNVEV, per germline (reference sequence). The germline V and J ends were trimmed by 5 bases and 7 bases, with 11 bases remaining between them. CDR3 loop: CASSRPGRGYTF. In DNA, the CDR3 is TGTGCCAGCAGTCGACCAGGGCGTGGCTACACCTTC.

This clone has just one count. The V and J genes are TRBV19 and TRBJ1-3, with D uncertain. V was pared by 3 bases and J by 0 bases, with 6 bases between. From germline, CDR1 is LNHDA and CDR2 SQIVND (reference sequence). The CDR3 covers 14 residues. Written as DNA, the CDR3 is TGTGCCAGTAGTATTACCGTCTCTGGAAACACCATATATTTT. It codes for CASSITVSGNTIYF.

This sequence joins TRBV3-1 (or the pseudogene TRBV3-2) and TRBJ1-1, with D possibly TRBD1 on 5 matching bases. The V gene lost 5 bases and the J gene lost 11 bases, with 12 bases spanning the gap. The CDR3 extends over 11 amino acids. Per germline, CDR1 LGHDT and CDR2 YNNKEL (reference sequence). Here the CDR3 DNA reads TGTGCCAGCAGCTCCCCGGGACTTGCTTTCTTT. Translating gives CASSSPGLAFF.

V and J are TRBV2 and TRBJ2-3, with D uncertain. CDR1 is SNHLY and CDR2 is FYNNEI in the germline V gene. Trimming left V 3 bases short and J 8 bases short, with 6 bases between. This CDR3 has 11 amino acids. DNA for the CDR3: TGTGCCAGCAGTGAGCGGAGTACGCAGTATTTT. Its translation is CASSERSTQYF. The full variable domain, with the rest looked up from reference TRBV2 and TRBJ2-3, is EPEVTQTPSHQVTQMGQEVILRCVPISNHLYFYWYRQILGQKVEFLVSFYNNEISEKSEIFDDQFSVERPDGSNFTLKIRSTKLEDSAMYFCASSERSTQYFGPGTRLTVL.

This chain connects TRBV25-1 to TRBJ1-2; no definite D call. In germline, CDR1 is MGHDK, CDR2 SYGVNS. Trimming stripped 2 bases from V and 8 bases from J, with 9 bases between. The CDR3 is 12 residues long. CDR3 protein: CASSEGGGGYTF. DNA for the CDR3: TGTGCCAGCAGTGAAGGAGGCGGGGGCTACACCTTC.

This clone was seen once. The chain carries TRBV21-1 and TRBJ2-3; the D segment call TRBD2 is taken from the table without a DNA check. TRBV21-1 is reported as a pseudogene. The CDR3 loop spans 13 amino acids. DNA for the CDR3: TGTGCCAGCAGCAAAGCTAGGGAGGATACGCAGTATTTT. As protein: CASSKAREDTQYF.

The rearrangement links TRBV9 to TRBJ2-7, with D possibly TRBD1 on 6 matching bases. Germline lookup yields CDR1 SGDLS and CDR2 YYNGEE. V lost 3 bases and J 7 bases, leaving 17 bases between the germline ends. The CDR3 loop spans 14 amino acids. CDR3 in amino acids: CASSGGQRPTEQYF. In nucleotides, the CDR3 is TGTGCCAGCAGCGGTGGACAGCGACCGACGGAGCAGTACTTC.

The chain links TRBV6-6 to TRBJ2-7, with 14 bases that match TRBD2. The CDR3 spans 19 residues. The germline V gene encodes CDR1 MNHNY and CDR2 SVGAGI (reference sequence). V was clipped by 5 bases and J by 0 bases; unmatched bases: 12. The CDR3 region has the DNA TGTGCCAGCAGTCAACCTCGGACTAGCGGGAGGCCCTCCTCCTACGAGCAGTACTTC. Translation: CASSQPRTSGRPSSYEQYF.

The V gene is TRBV4-1, the J gene TRBJ2-1; 7 positions agree with TRBD2. Per the germline V gene, CDR1 is MGHRA and CDR2 is YSYEKL. The CDR3 contains 16 residues. After removal of 1 base from V and 3 bases from J, the junction contained 6 bases not matched to a gene. The CDR3 loop is CASSQVASGYYNEQFF. The DNA for the CDR3 is TGCGCCAGCAGCCAAGTCGCTAGCGGTTACTACAATGAGCAGTTCTTC.

The chain couples TRBV6-1 to TRBJ1-5; TRBD1 might be the D (5 bases). V lost 2 bases and J lost 9, with 17 bases in between. The CDR3 consists of 15 residues. The germline gives CDR1 MNHNS, CDR2 SASEGT. Written as DNA, the CDR3 is TGTGCCAGCAGTGAAATCCAGGGACTTAATGGGCCCCAGCATTTT. It translates to CASSEIQGLNGPQHF.

This chain uses TRBV21-1 with TRBJ2-5. TRBV21-1 is shown as a pseudogene. There are 15 residues in the CDR3. In DNA form, the CDR3 reads TGTGCCAGCAGCAAAGAGAAGAACTTAGGGGAGACCCAGTACTTC. Amino acid sequence: CASSKEKNLGETQYF.

This clone was observed a single time. This CDR3 reads CASSLEASYNEQFF. The CDR3 nucleotides are TGCGCCAGCAGCTTGGAGGCCTCCTACAATGAGCAGTTCTTC. J is TRBJ2-1 and V is TRBV5-1; D is ambiguous. Between the trimmed V and J ends, which lost 0 bases and 0 bases, there was a span of 4 bases. The V gene's germline CDR1 is SGHRS and CDR2 YFSETQ. The CDR3 is made up of 14 amino acids. The complete variable domain, with remaining parts taken from reference TRBV5-1 and TRBJ2-1, reads KAGVTQTPRYLIKTRGQQVTLSCSPISGHRSVSWYQQTPGQGLQFLFEYFSETQRNKGNFPGRFSGRQFSNSRSEMNVSTLELGDSALYLCASSLEASYNEQFFGPGTRLTVL.

This chain uses TRBV18 with TRBJ2-5, with 9 bases aligning to TRBD1. Germline values: CDR1 KGHSH, CDR2 LQKENI. Trimming took 4 bases from V and 3 from J; bases not matched to a gene: 6. The CDR3 contains 15 residues. The CDR3 here is CASSQLTGGEETQYF. CDR3 bases: TGTGCCAGCTCACAACTCACAGGGGGCGAAGAGACCCAGTACTTC.